Sequencing of this T cell receptor (beta chain) was carried out in a study of T cell responses to AZD1222 COVID-19 vaccine. With 3 bases removed from V and 10 bases from J, the gap between germline ends came to 24 bases. The CDR3 has 17 amino acids. Germline loops: CDR1 MNHNS, CDR2 SASEGT. As concerns this clone: The target antigen is unknown.

Study outcomes and limitations: Researchers took repertoire samples only after the peak T cell response had come. Baseline antibody screening turned up just six seropositive AZD1222 recipients. Mostly white British, mostly female donors; authors suggested clonal diversity may be underestimated.

Using immunoSEQ multiplex PCR, the repertoire was profiled, and TCRdb retains in-frame clones only, with some absent. Of fewer than 200,000 clones in the sample, roughly 91% were seen once. The sequenced sample was peripheral blood, obtained 28 days after the second AZD1222 dose. The chain is built from TRBV6-1 and TRBJ1-4; D is perhaps TRBD1 (6 bases). This clonotype was obtained from an adult who received the AZD1222 COVID-19 vaccine. The CDR3 nucleotides are TGTGCCAGCAGTGAGATCACCGTAGGGCGGGGGGCTGGAAAACTGTTTTTT. This translates into CASSEITVGRGAGKLFF.